This T cell receptor (beta chain) was obtained from a study of CD8+CD57+ T cells in acquired aplastic anemia. The CDR3 is made up of 16 amino acids. In germline, CDR1 is MNHNS, CDR2 SASEGT. Trimming took 7 bases from V and 0 from J; bases not matched to a gene: 6. Investigators profiled TCR beta VDJ and CDR3 from genomic DNA template. TCRdb independently ran MiXCR on the reads; one entry per CDR3 protein. The repertoire holds some 120,000 distinct CDR3 sequences, with approximately 40% as singletons. Selection for sequencing was limited to patients who had shown CD8+CD57+ cell expansion by flow cytometry.

The sequenced material came from sorted CD4+, CD8+, or CD8+CD57+ T cells (not recorded which) from PBMCs. This sequence was found in a human donor with aplastic anemia. The chain couples TRBV6-1 to TRBJ1-4; 9 bases match TRBD1. CDR3 loop: CASTRRQGATNEKLFF. CDR3 bases: TGTGCCAGCACCCGACGACAGGGGGCAACTAATGAAAAACTGTTTTTT.